This TCR beta chain was found in a study of T cells in localized non-small cell lung cancer (dated by TCRdb to 2018 to 2021). In terms of the full investigation: The study analyzed T cell repertoires of about 230 early-stage NSCLC patients, comparing tumors and uninvolved tumor-adjacent lungs. The cohort was made up of roughly 250 treatment-naive NSCLC patients whose localized lung tumors had been resected. A mean age of roughly 64 years was recorded for the NSCLC patients, of whom 129 were male and about 100 were female.

The CDR3 runs 16 amino acids, cysteine and phenylalanine included. Kept here is only the CDR3 DNA, which spans 48 bases and is read in frame from base 1. Compared with germline, V lacks 5 bases and J lacks 0 bases; bases without a gene match: 6. The germline V gene yields MGHRA for CDR1 and YSYEKL for CDR2. This clone was seen a handful of times. The antigen it recognizes is unknown. No much larger clonotype is one base removed from it; base qualities were not supplied. TCR beta CDR3 regions were sequenced from DNA using the immunoSEQ Assay. On the authors' methods: To compute T cell density, TCR beta template counts were normalized to usable DNA, which was estimated by amplifying housekeeping genes. Using the preseqR package, richness was estimated by extrapolating to 120,000 templates for tissue samples and 400,000 templates for PBMC samples. Clonality was defined as one minus Pielou's evenness. To identify tissue-enriched TCRs, differential abundance testing was run on productive amino-acid clonotypes with a minimum total count of 5 and an alpha of 0.1. The Jaccard Index and the Morisita Overlap Index were used to measure how much the repertoires overlapped between compartments. GLIPH clustered TCR beta CDR3s with public tetramer-defined viral CDR3s; viral motifs required at least three viral sequences plus V-gene enrichment. TCRdb re-hosts the immuneACCESS table, in-frame sequences only. Its copies lack some clones; in the studies checked, an unresolved V gene accounts for under half of them, and the cause for the rest is not known. D and trimming come from the DNA, and the V and J calls and clone size come from that table. The sample includes about 72,000 clones, with 80% to 90% observed a single time. The ten largest clones add up to less than 15% of the sample.

At diagnosis, peripheral blood, uninvolved tumor-adjacent lung and tumor were collected and were preserved as a mix of fresh-frozen and FFPE material. For TCR repertoire profiling, blood samples were analyzed as peripheral blood mononuclear cells. On the study overall, not on this receptor specifically: Multi-region tumor sequencing was not performed, so intratumor heterogeneity could not be excluded. Uninvolved tumor-adjacent lung showed the highest T cell clonality, higher than tumor, which suggests more focused antigenic responses in the adjacent lung. Of the top 100 tumor clones, a median of roughly 53 were detected in paired uninvolved adjacent lung; about 28 were also among that lung's top 100. Higher blood T cell density associated with longer overall survival, while higher adjacent-lung clonality associated with shorter survival. Since the design was exploratory, TCR variables were selected using unadjusted p-values with no false-discovery rate correction.

The origin of this receptor is a female donor older than 55 with stage I lung adenocarcinoma. The specimen was peripheral blood, collected before any cancer treatment. The rearranged segments are TRBV4-1 and TRBJ1-5, and 8 bases in between align with TRBD1. CDR3 reads: CASSKIQGDSNQPQHF. At the DNA level, the sequence is TGCGCCAGCAGCAAAATACAGGGGGATAGCAATCAGCCCCAGCATTTT.